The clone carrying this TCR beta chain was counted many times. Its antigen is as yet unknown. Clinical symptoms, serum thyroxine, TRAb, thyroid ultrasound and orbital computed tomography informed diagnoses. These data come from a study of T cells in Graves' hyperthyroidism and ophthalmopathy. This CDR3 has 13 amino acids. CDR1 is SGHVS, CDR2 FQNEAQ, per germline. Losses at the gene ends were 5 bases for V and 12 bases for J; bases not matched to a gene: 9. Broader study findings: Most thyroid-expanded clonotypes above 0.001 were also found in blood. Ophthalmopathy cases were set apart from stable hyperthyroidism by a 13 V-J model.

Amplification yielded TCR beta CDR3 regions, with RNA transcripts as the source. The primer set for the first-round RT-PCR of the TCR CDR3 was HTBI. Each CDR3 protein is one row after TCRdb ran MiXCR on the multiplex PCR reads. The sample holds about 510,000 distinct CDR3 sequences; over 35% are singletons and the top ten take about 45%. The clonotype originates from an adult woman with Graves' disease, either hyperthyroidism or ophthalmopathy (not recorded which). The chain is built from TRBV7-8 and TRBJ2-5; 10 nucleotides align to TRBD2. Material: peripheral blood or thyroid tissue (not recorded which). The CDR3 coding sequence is TGTGCCAGCAGCACCTCCGGGCTAGCGGGAGAGTACTTC. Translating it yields CASSTSGLAGEYF.